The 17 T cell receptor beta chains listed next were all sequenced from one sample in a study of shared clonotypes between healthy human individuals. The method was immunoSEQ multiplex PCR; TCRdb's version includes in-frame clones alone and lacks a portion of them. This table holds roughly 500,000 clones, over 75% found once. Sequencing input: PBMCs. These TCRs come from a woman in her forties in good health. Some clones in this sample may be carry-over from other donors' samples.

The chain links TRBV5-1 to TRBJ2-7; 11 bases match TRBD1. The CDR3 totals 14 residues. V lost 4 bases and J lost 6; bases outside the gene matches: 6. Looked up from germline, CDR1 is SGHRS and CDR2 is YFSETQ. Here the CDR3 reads CASSPGQGVSEQYF. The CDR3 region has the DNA TGCGCCAGCAGCCCGGGACAGGGGGTCAGCGAGCAGTACTTC.

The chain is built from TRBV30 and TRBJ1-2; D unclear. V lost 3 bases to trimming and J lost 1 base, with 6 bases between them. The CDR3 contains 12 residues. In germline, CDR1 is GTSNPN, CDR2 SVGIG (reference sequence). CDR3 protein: CAWRHVNYGYTF. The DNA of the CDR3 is TGTGCCTGGAGGCATGTTAACTATGGCTACACCTTC.

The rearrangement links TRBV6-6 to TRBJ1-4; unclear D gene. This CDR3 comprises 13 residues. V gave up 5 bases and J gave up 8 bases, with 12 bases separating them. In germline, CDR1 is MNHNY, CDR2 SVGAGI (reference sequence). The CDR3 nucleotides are TGTGCCAGCAGTCCACCGATGGGGGAAAAACTGTTTTTT. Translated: CASSPPMGEKLFF.

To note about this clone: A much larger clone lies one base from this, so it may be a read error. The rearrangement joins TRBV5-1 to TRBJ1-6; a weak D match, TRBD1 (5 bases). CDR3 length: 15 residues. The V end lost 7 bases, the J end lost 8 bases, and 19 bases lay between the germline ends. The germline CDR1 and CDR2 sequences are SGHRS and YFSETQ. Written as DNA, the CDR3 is TGCGCCAGCGGCCCCGGGACCTTAAGGGATTCACCCCTCCACTTT. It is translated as CASGPGTLRDSPLHF. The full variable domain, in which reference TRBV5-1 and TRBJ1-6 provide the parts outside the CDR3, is KAGVTQTPRYLIKTRGQQVTLSCSPISGHRSVSWYQQTPGQGLQFLFEYFSETQRNKGNFPGRFSGRQFSNSRSEMNVSTLELGDSALYLCASGPGTLRDSPLHFGNGTRLTVT.

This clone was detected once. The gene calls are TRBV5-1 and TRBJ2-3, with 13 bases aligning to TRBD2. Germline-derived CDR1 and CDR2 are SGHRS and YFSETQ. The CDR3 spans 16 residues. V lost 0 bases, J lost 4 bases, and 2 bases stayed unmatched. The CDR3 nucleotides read TGCGCCAGCAGCTTGGTACTAGCGGGAGGGGCAGATACGCAGTATTTT. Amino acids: CASSLVLAGGADTQYF.

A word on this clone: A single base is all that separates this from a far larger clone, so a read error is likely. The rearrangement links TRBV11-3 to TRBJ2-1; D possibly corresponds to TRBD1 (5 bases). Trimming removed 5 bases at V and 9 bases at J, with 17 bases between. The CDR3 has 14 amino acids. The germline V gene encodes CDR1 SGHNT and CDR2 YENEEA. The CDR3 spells CASSPARGASEQFF. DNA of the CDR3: TGTGCCAGCAGCCCCGCGCGTGGGGCTAGTGAGCAGTTCTTC.

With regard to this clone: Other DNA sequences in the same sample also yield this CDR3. The CDR3 bases are TGTGCCAGCAGCGTAGGAAGTTCGGGAAACACCATATATTTT. Protein: CASSVGSSGNTIYF. The chain is built from TRBV9 and TRBJ1-3; no firm D call. This CDR3 is built from 14 residues. CDR1 SGDLS and CDR2 YYNGEE come from the germline V gene. Trimming cost V 0 bases and J 4 bases, with 8 bases left between them.

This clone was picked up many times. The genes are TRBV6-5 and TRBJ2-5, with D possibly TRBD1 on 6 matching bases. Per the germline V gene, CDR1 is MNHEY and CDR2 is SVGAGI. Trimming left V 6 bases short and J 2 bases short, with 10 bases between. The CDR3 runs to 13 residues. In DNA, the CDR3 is TGTGCCAGCAGAAGGACAGTACAAGAGACCCAGTACTTC. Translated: CASRRTVQETQYF.

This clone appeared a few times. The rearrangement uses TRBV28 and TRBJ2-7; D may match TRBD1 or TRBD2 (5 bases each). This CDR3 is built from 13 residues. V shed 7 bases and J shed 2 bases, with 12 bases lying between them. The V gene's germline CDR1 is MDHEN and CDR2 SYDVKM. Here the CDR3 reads CASTRWGTYEQYF. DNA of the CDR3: TGTGCCAGCACCAGGTGGGGGACCTACGAGCAGTACTTC.

The CDR3 spells CASSPGQVGHFVYGYTF. In nucleotides, the CDR3 is TGTGCCAGCAGCCCAGGACAGGTGGGCCATTTTGTTTATGGCTACACCTTC. The chain is built from TRBV5-4 and TRBJ1-2; 7 bases fit TRBD1. Germline values: CDR1 SGHNT, CDR2 YYREEE (reference sequence). This CDR3 has 17 amino acids. The V gene end was trimmed by 4 bases and the J gene end by 5 bases; junction bases not matched to a gene: 17.

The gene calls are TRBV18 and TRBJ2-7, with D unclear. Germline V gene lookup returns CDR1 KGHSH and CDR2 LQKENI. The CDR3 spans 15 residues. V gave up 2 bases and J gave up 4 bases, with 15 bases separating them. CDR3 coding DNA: TGTGCCAGCTCACCATTTGGGAATAGCCCTTACGAGCAGTACTTC. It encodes CASSPFGNSPYEQYF.

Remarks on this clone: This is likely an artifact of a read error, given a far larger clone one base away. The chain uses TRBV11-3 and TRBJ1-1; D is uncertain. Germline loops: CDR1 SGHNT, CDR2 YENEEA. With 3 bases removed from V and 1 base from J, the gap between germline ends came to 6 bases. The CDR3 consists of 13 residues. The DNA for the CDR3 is TGTGCCAGCAGCTTGGGAACGAACACTGAAGCTTTCTTT. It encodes CASSLGTNTEAFF.

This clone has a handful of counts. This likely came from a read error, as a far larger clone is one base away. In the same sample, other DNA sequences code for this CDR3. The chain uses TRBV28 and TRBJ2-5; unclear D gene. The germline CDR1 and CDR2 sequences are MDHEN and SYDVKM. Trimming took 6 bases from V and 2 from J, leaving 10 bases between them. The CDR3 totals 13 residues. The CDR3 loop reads CASSFERQETQYF. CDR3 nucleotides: TGTGCCAGCAGCTTCGAGAGACAAGAGACCCAGTACTTC.

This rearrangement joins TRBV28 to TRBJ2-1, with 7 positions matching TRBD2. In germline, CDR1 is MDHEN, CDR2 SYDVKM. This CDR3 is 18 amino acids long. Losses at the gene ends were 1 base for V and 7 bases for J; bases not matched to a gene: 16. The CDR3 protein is CASSLYTGGSPSGNEQFF. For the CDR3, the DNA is TGTGCCAGCAGTTTATATACGGGAGGTTCCCCTTCGGGGAATGAGCAGTTCTTC.

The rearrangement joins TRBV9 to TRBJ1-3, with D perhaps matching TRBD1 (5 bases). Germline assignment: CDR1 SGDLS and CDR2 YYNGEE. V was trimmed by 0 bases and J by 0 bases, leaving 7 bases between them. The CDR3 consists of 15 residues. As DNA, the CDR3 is TGTGCCAGCAGCGTAGCCGGGACCTCTGGAAACACCATATATTTT. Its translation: CASSVAGTSGNTIYF.

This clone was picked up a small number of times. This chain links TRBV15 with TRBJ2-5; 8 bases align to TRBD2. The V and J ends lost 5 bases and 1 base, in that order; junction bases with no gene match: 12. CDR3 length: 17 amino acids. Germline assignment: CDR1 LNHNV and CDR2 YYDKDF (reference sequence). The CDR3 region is CATSPSNGRALQETQYF. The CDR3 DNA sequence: TGTGCCACCAGCCCCTCTAACGGGAGGGCCCTCCAAGAGACCCAGTACTTC.

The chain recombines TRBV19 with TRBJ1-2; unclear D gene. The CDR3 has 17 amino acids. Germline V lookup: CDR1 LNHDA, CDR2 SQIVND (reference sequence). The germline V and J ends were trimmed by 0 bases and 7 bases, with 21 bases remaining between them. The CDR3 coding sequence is TGTGCCAGTAGTATAGAAGTCGCATCTACCAATCTCGGTGGCTACACCTTC. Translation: CASSIEVASTNLGGYTF.